The 3 T cell receptor beta chains below were found in one sample sequenced in a study of T cell repertoires in ileal Crohn's disease. The table came from immunoSEQ multiplex PCR; TCRdb's copy has only in-frame clones and leaves some out. Found here are more than 12,000 clones, around 79% of them singletons; the top ten hold 4.5%. Material: ileal tissue. The origin of the receptors is an adult with Crohn's disease.

This chain connects TRBV29-1 to TRBJ2-1; 9 positions match TRBD2. Germline values: CDR1 SQVTM, CDR2 ANQGSEA. The CDR3 runs 14 residues. J gave up 5 bases and V 3 bases, and 5 bases lay outside the gene matches. As DNA, the CDR3 is TGCAGCGTTGATGGGACTAGCATAAACAATGAGCAGTTCTTC. Its translation: CSVDGTSINNEQFF.

This chain joins TRBV18 and TRBJ2-5; TRBD2 matches at 13 bases. The V and J ends lost 5 bases and 2 bases, in that order; junction bases with no gene match: 5. This CDR3 has 16 residues. CDR1 KGHSH and CDR2 LQKENI come from the germline V gene. CDR3: CASSIGLAGDQETQYF. In nucleotides, the CDR3 is TGTGCCAGCTCAATTGGACTAGCGGGGGATCAAGAGACCCAGTACTTC.

The chain joins TRBV5-1 to TRBJ2-7; the D is unclear. Trimming took 0 bases from V and 5 from J, leaving 12 bases between them. The CDR3 contains 14 residues. Germline CDR1 is SGHRS and CDR2 is YFSETQ. The CDR3 loop is CASSLGAGSNEQYF. The CDR3 DNA sequence: TGCGCCAGCAGCTTGGGGGCAGGCAGTAACGAGCAGTACTTC.